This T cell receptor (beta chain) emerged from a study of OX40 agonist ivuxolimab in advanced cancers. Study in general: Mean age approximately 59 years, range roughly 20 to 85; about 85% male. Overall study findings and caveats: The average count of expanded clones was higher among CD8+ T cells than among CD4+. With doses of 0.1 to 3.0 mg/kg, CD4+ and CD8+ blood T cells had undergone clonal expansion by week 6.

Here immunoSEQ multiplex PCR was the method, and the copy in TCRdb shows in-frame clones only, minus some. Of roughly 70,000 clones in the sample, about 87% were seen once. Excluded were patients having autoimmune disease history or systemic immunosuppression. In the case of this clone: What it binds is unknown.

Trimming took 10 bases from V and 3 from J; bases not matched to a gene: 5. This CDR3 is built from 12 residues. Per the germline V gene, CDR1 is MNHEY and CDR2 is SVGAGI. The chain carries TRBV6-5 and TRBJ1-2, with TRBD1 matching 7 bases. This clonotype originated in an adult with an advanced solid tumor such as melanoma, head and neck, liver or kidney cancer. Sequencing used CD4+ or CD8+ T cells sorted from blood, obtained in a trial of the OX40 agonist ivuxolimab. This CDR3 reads CAIRQGDYGYTF. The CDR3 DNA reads TGTGCCATCAGACAGGGTGACTATGGCTACACCTTC.